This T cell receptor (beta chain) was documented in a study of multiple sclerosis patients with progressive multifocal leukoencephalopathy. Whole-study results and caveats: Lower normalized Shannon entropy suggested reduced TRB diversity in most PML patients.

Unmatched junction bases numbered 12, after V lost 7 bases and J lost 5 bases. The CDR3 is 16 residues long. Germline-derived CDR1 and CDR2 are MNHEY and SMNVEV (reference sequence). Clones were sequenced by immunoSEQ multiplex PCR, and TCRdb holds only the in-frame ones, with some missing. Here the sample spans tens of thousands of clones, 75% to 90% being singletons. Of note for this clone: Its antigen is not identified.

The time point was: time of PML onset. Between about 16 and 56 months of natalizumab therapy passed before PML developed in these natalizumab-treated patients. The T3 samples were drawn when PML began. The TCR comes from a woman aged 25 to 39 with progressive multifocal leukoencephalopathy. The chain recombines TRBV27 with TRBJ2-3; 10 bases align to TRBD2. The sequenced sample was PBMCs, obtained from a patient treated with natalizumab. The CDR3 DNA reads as TGTGCCAGCAAAGTGGGAGCGGGGGGGCGATTAGATACGCAGTATTTT. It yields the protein CASKVGAGGRLDTQYF.